These 24 T cell receptor beta chains originate from one sample sequenced in a study of blood T cells in healthy people across ages. The use of a sample-barcoded 5' primer and a J-beta primer mix characterized a second PCR of about 6 to 12 cycles. MiXCR was run by TCRdb on the 5' RACE reads, yielding one entry per CDR3 protein. The table includes 1,800,000 or so distinct CDR3 sequences, around 42% detected once. Sequenced material: blood. All receptors derive from a human donor in good health.

On this clonotype: The junction shows a germline mismatch at one end, possibly a read error. V is TRBV2 and J is TRBJ2-6; 12 bases map to TRBD1. The CDR3 has 19 residues. Germline CDR1 reads SNHLY; CDR2 reads FYNNEI. The CDR3 reads CASSDPGTGGAPGANVRTF. The CDR3 nucleotides are TGTGCCAGCAGTGATCCCGGGACAGGGGGCGCACCTGGGGCCAACGTCCGGACTTTC.

In regard to this clonotype: Germline is not matched at one junction end, which may reflect a read error. This chain links TRBV28 with TRBJ2-2; unclear D gene. The germline CDR1 and CDR2 sequences are MDHEN and SYDVKM. CDR3 length: 12 amino acids. CDR3 nucleotides: TGTGCCAGCAGTTCACACACCAGGGAGCTGTTTTTT. Its protein is CASSSHTRELFF.

The J gene is TRBJ2-4, the V gene TRBV11-3, with 9 bases fitting TRBD2. The end of the DNA aligns better with TRBJ2-7, so the J call may be wrong. This CDR3 has 15 amino acids. Germline loops: CDR1 SGHNT, CDR2 YENEEA. The CDR3 sequence is CASSFPAGGTDEQYF. Here the CDR3 DNA reads TGTGCCAGCAGCTTTCCCGCGGGGGGGACTGACGAGCAGTACTTC.

This chain joins TRBV11-2 and TRBJ2-2; 8 nucleotides align to TRBD2. Germline V gives CDR1 SGHAT, CDR2 FQNNGV. This CDR3 is 17 amino acids long. The V gene end was trimmed by 5 bases and the J gene end by 9 bases; junction bases not matched to a gene: 17. CDR3 protein: CASSPMSGSGVGRELFF. The CDR3 coding sequence is TGTGCCAGCAGCCCCATGTCCGGTAGCGGGGTCGGGAGGGAGCTGTTTTTT. Variable domain in full (rest from reference TRBV11-2 and TRBJ2-2): EAGVAQSPRYKIIEKRQSVAFWCNPISGHATLYWYQQILGQGPKLLIQFQNNGVVDDSQLPKDRFSAERLKGVDSTLKIQPAKLEDSAVYLCASSPMSGSGVGRELFFGEGSRLTVL.

The chain recombines TRBV5-1 with TRBJ2-5; D tentatively reads TRBD1 or TRBD2 (5 bases each). The J call may be faulty, since TRBJ2-1 better matches the DNA end. This CDR3 contains 14 residues. Germline lookup yields CDR1 SGHRS and CDR2 YFSETQ. CDR3 protein: CASSLGGTQETQFF. In nucleotides, the CDR3 is TGCGCCAGCAGCTTGGGGGGGACCCAAGAGACCCAGTTCTTC.

V usage is TRBV7-3 and J usage is TRBJ2-3; D gene unclear. The V gene lost 2 bases and the J gene lost 4 bases, with 13 bases spanning the gap. The CDR3 is made up of 15 amino acids. CDR1 SGHTA and CDR2 FQGTGA come from the germline V gene. The CDR3: CASSLGFPGPDTQYF. The DNA for the CDR3 is TGTGCCAGCAGCTTAGGTTTCCCGGGCCCAGATACGCAGTATTTT.

The chain has TRBV7-2 and TRBJ2-5; D call uncertain. V was trimmed by 2 bases and J by 4 bases, leaving 8 bases between them. CDR1 is SGHTA and CDR2 is FQGNSA in the germline V gene. This CDR3 spans 13 amino acids. This CDR3 is CASSLNRPETQYF. CDR3 in DNA: TGTGCCAGCAGCTTAAACCGACCAGAGACCCAGTACTTC.

V is TRBV20-1 and J is TRBJ2-3; D is perhaps TRBD2 (6 bases). The CDR3 runs 13 residues. The V end was cut by 5 bases, the J end by 3 bases, with 12 bases between. Germline V gene data show CDR1 as DFQATT and CDR2 as SNEGSKA (reference sequence). CDR3 DNA sequence: TGCAGTGCTGCAGGCGGGATTACAGATACGCAGTATTTT. This sequence encodes CSAAGGITDTQYF.

V usage is TRBV7-3 and J usage is TRBJ2-2, with 9 bases that match TRBD1. The CDR3 contains 17 residues. CDR1 is SGHTA, CDR2 FQGTGA, per germline. Trimming at V came to 5 bases and at J to 5 bases, leaving 12 bases not matched to a gene. The CDR3 spells CASSATGGSGWTGELFF. The CDR3 nucleotides read TGTGCCAGCAGCGCAACAGGGGGCTCTGGTTGGACCGGGGAGCTGTTTTTT.

This clonotype was picked up a small number of times. CDR3 in DNA: TGTGCCAGCAGCCCTGGGACTTTACGAAACATTCAGTACTTC. This translates into CASSPGTLRNIQYF. The chain uses TRBV11-3 and TRBJ2-7, with D possibly TRBD2 on 6 matching bases. The DNA matches TRBJ2-4 better at its end, which makes the J call doubtful. There are 14 residues in the CDR3. Germline V gene sequence: CDR1 SGHNT, CDR2 YENEEA.

V and J are TRBV9 and TRBJ2-1; D uncertain. Trimming removed 5 bases at V and 4 bases at J, with 7 bases between. The V gene's germline CDR1 is SGDLS and CDR2 YYNGEE. The length of the CDR3 is 12 residues. CDR3 bases: TGTGCCAGCAGGGCCAAATACAATGAGCAGTTCTTC. Amino acids: CASRAKYNEQFF.

The genes are TRBV9 and TRBJ2-2; D is undetermined. The length of the CDR3 is 14 residues. From germline, CDR1 is SGDLS and CDR2 YYNGEE. Trimming left V 4 bases short and J 5 bases short, with 12 bases between. In DNA form, the CDR3 reads TGTGCCAGCAGCTTACGACATCAGACCGGGGAGCTGTTTTTT. Its translation: CASSLRHQTGELFF.

The rearrangement links TRBV10-3 to TRBJ2-1; 9 bases fit TRBD1. The CDR3 is 15 amino acids. Per germline, CDR1 ENHRY and CDR2 SYGVKD. V shed 3 bases and J 6 bases; nucleotides not matched to a gene: 6. The CDR3 DNA sequence: TGTGCCATCAGTGACCCTTCGACAGGGGGCAATGAGCAGTTCTTC. Protein product: CAISDPSTGGNEQFF.

The chain uses TRBV4-3 and TRBJ1-4, with 9 bases lining up with TRBD1. The germline CDR1 and CDR2 sequences are LGHNA and YSLEER. V trimming: 0 bases; J trimming: 7 bases; junction bases outside the gene matches: 15. The CDR3 is 19 residues long. The CDR3 loop is CASSQDSPGTGIRSEKLFF. CDR3 DNA sequence: TGCGCCAGCAGCCAAGATTCCCCCGGGACAGGGATCAGAAGTGAAAAACTGTTTTTT.

This clonotype has at least ten counts. The rearrangement links TRBV4-3 to TRBJ2-7; 8 nucleotides match TRBD1. After removal of 0 bases from V and 1 base from J, the junction contained 2 bases not matched to a gene. The CDR3 runs to 15 residues. From germline, CDR1 is LGHNA and CDR2 YSLEER. The CDR3 protein is CASSQDTGGSYEQYF. CDR3 DNA sequence: TGCGCCAGCAGCCAAGACACAGGGGGTTCCTACGAGCAGTACTTC.

V and J are TRBV3-1 and TRBJ2-1; D call uncertain. Germline CDR1 is LGHDT and CDR2 is YNNKEL (reference sequence). This CDR3 comprises 15 residues. V shed 4 bases and J shed 0 bases, with 10 bases lying between them. This chain's CDR3 is CASSRAASSYNEQFF. The CDR3 bases are TGTGCCAGCAGCCGAGCAGCGAGCTCCTACAATGAGCAGTTCTTC.

V and J are TRBV7-9 and TRBJ1-2; a weak D match, TRBD1 (6 bases). CDR3 length: 15 residues. The V end was cut by 3 bases, the J end by 4 bases, with 15 bases between. Looked up from germline, CDR1 is SEHNR and CDR2 is FQNEAQ (reference sequence). CDR3 region: CASSLGGTSGYGYTF. The CDR3 coding sequence is TGTGCCAGCAGCTTGGGGGGGACAAGTGGCTATGGCTACACCTTC.

In this sample, this clonotype turned up many times. The rearrangement uses TRBV5-1 and TRBJ2-7; 7 bases are shared with TRBD1. Per germline, CDR1 SGHRS and CDR2 YFSETQ. Trimming removed 2 bases from V and 2 bases from J; junction bases left unmatched: 7. CDR3 length: 15 amino acids. CDR3 DNA sequence: TGCGCCAGCAGCTTTTTAACAGGGGAAACCTACGAGCAGTACTTC. It yields the protein CASSFLTGETYEQYF. The full variable domain, completed using reference TRBV5-1 and TRBJ2-7, is KAGVTQTPRYLIKTRGQQVTLSCSPISGHRSVSWYQQTPGQGLQFLFEYFSETQRNKGNFPGRFSGRQFSNSRSEMNVSTLELGDSALYLCASSFLTGETYEQYFGPGTRLTVT.

The rearrangement uses TRBV5-1 and TRBJ1-4, with D hard to call. Germline V CDR1 and CDR2: SGHRS, YFSETQ. Trimming cost V 0 bases and J 4 bases, with 4 bases left between them. This CDR3 comprises 13 residues. CDR3 protein: CASSLGINEKLFF. Written as DNA, the CDR3 is TGCGCCAGCAGCTTGGGGATTAATGAAAAACTGTTTTTT.

The chain employs TRBV4-3 and TRBJ1-6; maybe TRBD1 (6 bases). V lost 2 bases and J lost 4, with 18 bases in between. Germline V CDR1 and CDR2: LGHNA, YSLEER. The CDR3 extends over 18 amino acids. CDR3 nucleotides: TGCGCCAGCAGCCAAATGATCGGCGCCGGACAGTATAATTCACCCCTCCACTTT. It encodes CASSQMIGAGQYNSPLHF.

This clonotype was counted a few times. The chain links TRBV4-3 to TRBJ2-4; the match to TRBD2 covers 8 bases. TRBJ2-5 matches the DNA end more closely, so the J call is doubtful. Germline CDR1 is LGHNA and CDR2 is YSLEER. CDR3 size: 15 residues. Here the CDR3 reads CASSQAGGVAETQYF. The CDR3 DNA reads as TGCGCCAGCAGCCAAGCGGGGGGGGTAGCTGAGACCCAGTACTTC.

This clonotype was counted only a few times. J is TRBJ2-4 and V is TRBV28, with D unclear. Trimming removed 8 bases at V and 7 bases at J, with 15 bases between. Germline loops: CDR1 MDHEN, CDR2 SYDVKM. The CDR3 extends over 13 amino acids. This CDR3 is CASSTLNGNIQYF. The CDR3 bases are TGTGCCAGCTCCACCCTCAACGGGAACATTCAGTACTTC. Filled out from reference TRBV28 and TRBJ2-4, the complete variable domain reads DVKVTQSSRYLVKRTGEKVFLECVQDMDHENMFWYRQDPGLGLRLIYFSYDVKMKEKGDIPEGYSVSREKKERFSLILESASTNQTSMYLCASSTLNGNIQYFGAGTRLSVL.

The sample holds a few counts of this clonotype. The chain couples TRBV5-1 to TRBJ2-1, with D perhaps TRBD1 or TRBD2 (5 bases each). Near its end, the DNA agrees better with TRBJ2-7, so the J call may be wrong. Germline values: CDR1 SGHRS, CDR2 YFSETQ. There are 16 residues in the CDR3. DNA of the CDR3: TGCGCCAGCAGCTTCACCCGGGACCCCTCTTACCTAGAGCAGTACTTC. Residues: CASSFTRDPSYLEQYF.

J is TRBJ2-5 and V is TRBV5-5, with TRBD1 matching 7 bases. The J call may be mistaken, given a closer DNA end match to TRBJ2-7. The germline V gene has CDR1 SGHKS and CDR2 YYEKEE (reference sequence). The CDR3 spans 14 residues. The CDR3: CASSFRQGFHEQYF. In DNA, the CDR3 is TGTGCCAGCAGCTTTCGACAGGGTTTCCACGAGCAGTACTTC.